This T cell receptor beta chain emerged from a study of T cell changes during pregnancy in multiple sclerosis. Clones were sequenced by immunoSEQ multiplex PCR, and TCRdb holds only the in-frame ones, with some missing. The sample consists of around 70,000 clones, about 91% of them appearing once. V shed 8 bases and J shed 1 base, with 18 bases lying between them. Germline loops: CDR1 MDHEN, CDR2 SYDVKM. The CDR3 sequence is 15 residues long. The J gene is TRBJ2-7, the V gene TRBV28, with D possibly TRBD2 on 6 matching bases. Sequencing was performed on peripheral blood, taken after pregnancy. This clonotype was sampled from a female donor with multiple sclerosis, enrolled in a pregnancy study. CDR3 protein: CASSPAGRISYEQYF. CDR3 nucleotide sequence: TGTGCCAGCTCCCCCGCCGGGAGAATATCCTACGAGCAGTACTTC.